This paragraph reports one TCR beta chain. Its antigen remains unknown. The PCR employed 60 Vbeta primers together with 13 Jbeta primers. Produced via immunoSEQ multiplex PCR; TCRdb's table is partial and in-frame only. Of 150,000 to 200,000 clones listed, roughly 76% are singletons. The data are from a study of cytomegalovirus exposure and HLA in healthy donors. The CDR3 totals 11 residues. V lost 7 bases, J lost 4 bases, and 0 bases stayed unmatched. The germline V gene encodes CDR1 SGHKS and CDR2 YYEKEE (reference sequence). Notes on the study in general: According to reports, the classifier identified cytomegalovirus status with high specificity and sensitivity.

The sequencing sample was made of PBMCs. The chain links TRBV5-5 to TRBJ2-3; 7 bases agree with TRBD2. This receptor was taken from a woman aged 18-35 years in good health and CMV-seropositive. The CDR3 DNA is TGTGCCAGCGGGGGGGCAGATACGCAGTATTTT. Amino acids: CASGGADTQYF.